The rows below give T cell receptor beta chains drawn from one sample of a study of OX40 agonist ivuxolimab in advanced cancers. Measured with immunoSEQ multiplex PCR; TCRdb has only the in-frame clones, and not every one. The sample holds tens of thousands of clones, roughly 85% seen once. Specimen: CD4+ or CD8+ T cells sorted from blood, collected in a trial of the OX40 agonist ivuxolimab. These receptors all come from an adult with an advanced solid tumor such as melanoma, head and neck, liver or kidney cancer. Each CDR3 is given with its conserved first and last residue.

J gene,V gene,CDR3 protein
TRBJ1-6,TRBV30,CAWSLLSSYNSPLHF
TRBJ2-1,TRBV15,CATSRIGTSGRNEQFF
TRBJ1-5,TRBV28,CASSWLSNQPQHF
TRBJ2-7,TRBV29-1,CSVGGQSPLEQYF
TRBJ1-1,TRBV6-5,CASRLDGNTEAFF
TRBJ2-3,TRBV9,CASSVVNSGRGTDTQYF
TRBJ1-1,TRBV29-1,CSVSARQGNTEAFF
TRBJ2-3,TRBV5-1,CASKQGAGADTQYF
TRBJ1-2,TRBV30,CAWGAGHLNYGYTF
TRBJ2-7,TRBV28,CASETSGFTPYEQYF
TRBJ2-1,TRBV11-2,CASTPGLGLYNEQFF
TRBJ2-1,TRBV4-2,CASSQVAGTSGSSYNEQFF
TRBJ1-3,TRBV6-1,CASRRSLGQGNTIYF
TRBJ1-4,TRBV10-3,CAISQGEKLFF
TRBJ2-5,TRBV7-9,CASSRNQGRETQYF
TRBJ2-7,TRBV25-1,CASSEYGGSYEQYF
TRBJ2-7,TRBV10-2,CASSEDRVHEQYF
TRBJ1-3,TRBV30,CAWRRTGAGNTIYF
TRBJ2-5,TRBV7-3,CASRDIGTSGSPQYF
TRBJ1-6,TRBV28,CATSTGYNSPLHF
TRBJ1-1,TRBV27,CASSQDSRTEAFF
TRBJ2-3,TRBV5-6,CASSLVLGTSDTQYF
TRBJ2-5,TRBV19,CASSTGPDMTQYF
TRBJ2-1,TRBV2,CASSEGLSSYNEQFF
TRBJ1-1,TRBV5-4,CASSYDRNTEAFF
TRBJ1-6,TRBV28,CASSGPWSSPLHF
TRBJ2-7,TRBV5-4,CASSFSGSTYEQYF
TRBJ2-3,TRBV30,CAWRRLAGRPDTQYF
TRBJ2-3,TRBV29-1,CSVEGLAEVPTDTQYF
TRBJ2-1,TRBV30,CAWSGETGNFYNEQFF
TRBJ1-1,TRBV11-1,CASSPTRESEAFF
TRBJ2-2,TRBV10-1,CASSGRRGYTGELFF
TRBJ2-1,TRBV4-1,CASSQEASGTSKFF
TRBJ2-3,TRBV11-2,CASSYLAGDFLSTDTQYF
TRBJ2-7,TRBV4-1,CASSQAAGGYEQYF
TRBJ2-1,TRBV2,CASTKGPGTPNNEQFF
TRBJ2-2,TRBV7-3,CASSSPRLAIGGELFF
TRBJ1-3,TRBV7-1,CASSLRLTSGNTIYF
TRBJ2-1,TRBV18,CASSPPGIAGGNEQFF
TRBJ2-3,TRBV7-9,CASSRDPTDTQYF
TRBJ2-7,TRBV27,CASSLLPERTSSPRDYEQYF
TRBJ2-7,TRBV23-1,CASSPRGRGGRYEQYF
TRBJ2-7,TRBV27,CASSQPGQVPYEQYF
TRBJ1-4,TRBV7-2,CASSDPGEEKLFF
TRBJ2-5,TRBV4-3,CASSQLTGTVPQYF
TRBJ2-3,TRBV5-4,CASSTRAAGVAPDTQYF
TRBJ2-7,TRBV2,CASSRLGLASYEQYF
TRBJ1-2,TRBV9,CASSVDLDGYTF
TRBJ2-1,TRBV7-9,CASSLDRAMAINEQFF
TRBJ2-3,TRBV5-4,CASSFRTSGNTDTQYF
TRBJ2-1,TRBV6-4,CASSVLASSYNEQFF
TRBJ1-2,TRBV4-2,CASSQDRFSLGYGYTF
TRBJ1-1,TRBV29-1,CSAYQGQGRPEAFF
TRBJ2-7,TRBV14,CASSLNRFEQYF
TRBJ2-2,TRBV7-8,CAGRTGGDTGELFF
TRBJ2-7,TRBV7-2,CASSFGLAAGGYEQYF
TRBJ2-7,TRBV11-2,CASSLPGLGLYEQYF
TRBJ2-1,TRBV5-1,CASSSPSGTGGSPFF
TRBJ1-2,TRBV28,CASSLGGSYGYTF
TRBJ2-7,TRBV4-2,CASSQDLQAGGRYEQYF